This T cell receptor beta chain was recorded in a study of CD8 T cells in ankylosing spondylitis (dated by TCRdb to about 2017). For the study in its entirety: The study profiled T cell receptor beta repertoires in healthy donors and ankylosing spondylitis patients to find disease-linked TCR variants. In total, the full study cohort was made up of some 110 healthy donors and 25 to 30 ankylosing spondylitis patients. Samples of peripheral blood were taken, and for ankylosing spondylitis patients, synovial fluid was collected as well.

With respect to this clonotype: No antigen is known for it. No base quality information exists; no much larger clone differs at one position.

The sequencer listed for this sample is Illumina HiSeq 2500. TCR beta libraries were prepared by quantitative 5'-RACE with molecular barcodes. Per the original workflow: To identify disease-linked TCR variants, a new computational method was used, one built on a probabilistic model of VDJ rearrangement. Using fastp at Q25 and MiXCR, TCRdb reprocessed the public reads and kept productive beta chains. Each CDR3 protein appears once, grouped with its most common genes and DNA. Here the V and J calls rest on TCRdb's processing, not on the authors' analysis. The sample yields 200,000 to 250,000 distinct CDR3 sequences; 6% to 8% were counted once. 14% of the sample goes to the ten largest clones. In the germline V gene, CDR1 corresponds to WSHSY and CDR2 to SAAADI. Including the terminal cysteine and phenylalanine, the CDR3 comprises 16 residues. Just the 48-base CDR3 DNA is kept, in frame starting at base 1. V is pared back by 3 bases and J by 4 bases, with 19 bases lying between the germline termini.

On the study overall, not on this receptor specifically: According to the report, matched synovial fluid samples from ankylosing spondylitis patients were significantly enriched for the disease-linked clones. Some of the motif variants had been reported before in the synovial fluid and blood of reactive arthritis patients, a finding that suggests common disease-initiation mechanisms. In peripheral blood, the disease-linked clones were found at relatively low frequencies and had a CD8+ phenotype. Blood from ankylosing spondylitis patients appeared to be characterized by a TCR beta motif composed of 7 to 9 highly homologous amino acid variants.

The sequence was obtained from a male donor with ankylosing spondylitis. The sample consisted of blood, either unsorted or a sorted T cell fraction (not recorded which). The sequence links TRBV10-2 to TRBJ2-7; D gene: possibly TRBD2, on 6 matching bases. The DNA sequence is given as TGCGCCAGCAGTGAATTGAAGGGTGGGAGGTGGTACGAGCAGTACTTC. Its protein is CASSELKGGRWYEQYF.